The 15 T cell receptor beta chains listed next were all sequenced from one sample in a study of cytomegalovirus exposure and HLA in healthy donors. The PCR used 60 Vbeta and 13 Jbeta primers. Using immunoSEQ multiplex PCR, the repertoire was profiled, and TCRdb retains in-frame clones only, with some absent. Found here are about 180,000 clones, 80% of them singletons; the top ten hold 1.1% to 1.5%. The sequenced material came from PBMCs. The origin of the receptors is a girl under 18 in good health and CMV-seropositive.

The chain joins TRBV7-9 to TRBJ2-3, with D possibly matching TRBD2 (6 bases). The CDR3 consists of 17 residues. V lost 5 bases and J 4 bases, leaving 22 bases between the germline ends. Per the germline V gene, CDR1 is SEHNR and CDR2 is FQNEAQ (reference sequence). In DNA form, the CDR3 reads TGTGCCAGCAGCACGGAGGAAGAGGAGGGGAATCCAGATACGCAGTATTTT. It yields the protein CASSTEEEEGNPDTQYF.

The chain has TRBV7-2 and TRBJ2-1; 9 bases map to TRBD2. Trimming removed 5 bases from V and 9 bases from J; junction bases left unmatched: 5. The germline V gene has CDR1 SGHTA and CDR2 FQGNSA. This CDR3 region has 13 residues. CDR3 amino acids: CASSRGRALEQFF. The DNA for the CDR3 is TGTGCCAGCAGCCGCGGGAGGGCCCTTGAGCAGTTCTTC. The variable domain in full, with the rest retrieved from reference TRBV7-2 and TRBJ2-1, is GAGVSQSPSNKVTEKGKDVELRCDPISGHTALYWYRQSLGQGLEFLIYFQGNSAPDKSGLPSDRFSAERTGGSVSTLTIQRTQQEDSAVYLCASSRGRALEQFFGPGTRLTVL.

The CDR3 DNA reads as TGTGCCAGCAGCTTTAGACTAGCGGGAGGAGGAGAAAACACCGGGGAGCTGTTTTTT. It codes for CASSFRLAGGGENTGELFF. The genes are TRBV11-2 and TRBJ2-2; TRBD2 agrees at 13 bases. The CDR3 has 19 residues. Losses at the gene ends were 3 bases for V and 2 bases for J; bases not matched to a gene: 9. The germline V gene encodes CDR1 SGHAT and CDR2 FQNNGV.

The DNA for the CDR3 is TGTGCCAGCAGCGACAACGGCGACTACAATGAGCAGTTCTTC. Its translation is CASSDNGDYNEQFF. The genes are TRBV6-5 and TRBJ2-1; no reliable D call. The V gene lost 6 bases and the J gene lost 3 bases, with 12 bases spanning the gap. The CDR3 length is 14 residues. Germline V gene data show CDR1 as MNHEY and CDR2 as SVGAGI.

This rearrangement joins TRBV7-9 to TRBJ2-3; D is perhaps TRBD2 (5 bases). The V gene's germline CDR1 is SEHNR and CDR2 FQNEAQ (reference sequence). V shed 2 bases and J shed 3 bases, with 18 bases lying between them. The CDR3 is made up of 17 amino acids. CDR3 bases: TGTGCCAGCAGCTTAAGCCCCTCCTCGGCGGGTACAGATACGCAGTATTTT. Amino acids: CASSLSPSSAGTDTQYF.

In this sample, this clone turned up a few times. The chain employs TRBV25-1 and TRBJ2-2; maybe TRBD1 (5 bases). Trimming removed 4 bases from V and 6 bases from J, with 15 bases in between. The CDR3 has 15 residues. Per germline, CDR1 MGHDK and CDR2 SYGVNS. The CDR3 nucleotides are TGTGCCAGCAGTGGGCCAGGGCGGATCGCCGGGGAGCTGTTTTTT. Translated: CASSGPGRIAGELFF.

The chain couples TRBV14 to TRBJ2-7, with 7 bases lining up with TRBD1. J was trimmed by 6 bases and V by 4 bases; bases with no gene match: 3. This CDR3 spans 12 amino acids. From germline, CDR1 is SGHDN and CDR2 FVKESK. Here the CDR3 reads CASSRTGFEQYF. In nucleotides, the CDR3 is TGTGCCAGCAGCCGGACAGGCTTCGAGCAGTACTTC.

V usage is TRBV2 and J usage is TRBJ1-5; D might be TRBD1 (6 bases). The CDR3 extends over 15 amino acids. The V end lost 6 bases, the J end lost 9 bases, and 21 bases lay between the germline ends. Germline V lookup: CDR1 SNHLY, CDR2 FYNNEI. The CDR3 nucleotides are TGTGCCAGCAGGGGCTCCCGGGGGGCGAGTAGGCCCCAGCATTTT. As protein: CASRGSRGASRPQHF.

The table lists this clone with a few counts. This chain links TRBV10-2 with TRBJ1-4, with 10 bases identical to TRBD1. There are 18 residues in the CDR3. Germline V lookup: CDR1 WSHSY, CDR2 SAAADI. The ends lost 2 bases at V and 0 bases at J; junction bases unmatched: 6. The CDR3 sequence is CASSEKGQGWSTNEKLFF. CDR3 DNA: TGCGCCAGCAGTGAGAAGGGACAGGGGTGGTCAACTAATGAAAAACTGTTTTTT.

This chain joins TRBV19 and TRBJ1-5; TRBD1 aligns across 7 bases. The J segment lost 0 bases and the V segment lost 4 bases, leaving 9 bases of the junction unmatched. CDR1 and CDR2 (germline): LNHDA, SQIVND (reference sequence). There are 17 residues in the CDR3. The CDR3 loop is CASSTPNRGDSNQPQHF. The CDR3 region has the DNA TGTGCCAGTAGTACCCCAAACAGGGGTGATAGCAATCAGCCCCAGCATTTT.

The V call is TRBV7-8, the J call TRBJ2-1, with no clear D. Germline loops: CDR1 SGHVS, CDR2 FQNEAQ. Trimming shortened V by 1 base and J by 8 bases, and 3 bases separated the two germline ends. The CDR3 totals 11 residues. DNA of the CDR3: TGTGCCAGCAGCTTAGTCGATGAGCAGTTCTTC. Translating gives CASSLVDEQFF.

The chain has TRBV7-3 and TRBJ2-2, with TRBD1 matching 9 bases. This CDR3 is built from 19 residues. CDR1 and CDR2 (germline): SGHTA, FQGTGA. V lost 7 bases and J lost 2; bases outside the gene matches: 17. For the CDR3, the DNA is TGTGCCAGCACCAATCCGCAAAAGGGGACAGGGAATAACACCGGGGAGCTGTTTTTT. As protein: CASTNPQKGTGNNTGELFF.

This clone showed up just a few times. The chain combines TRBV7-2 with TRBJ2-1; perhaps TRBD1 as D (5 bases). V lost 0 bases to trimming and J lost 6 bases, with 9 bases between them. Germline CDR1 and CDR2: SGHTA and FQGNSA. The CDR3 spans 14 residues. The CDR3 region has the DNA TGTGCCAGCAGCTTAGCCTGGGGCAGCAATGAGCAGTTCTTC. Translated: CASSLAWGSNEQFF.

The chain has TRBV10-1 and TRBJ2-1, with TRBD2 identical over 12 bases. J lost 7 bases, V lost 0 bases, and 4 bases had no gene match. Germline V lookup: CDR1 WNHNN, CDR2 SYGVQD (reference sequence). The CDR3 covers 16 residues. Written as DNA, the CDR3 is TGCGCCAGCAGTGAGTCTTCGCTAGCGGGAGGGAATGAGCAGTTCTTC. Translation: CASSESSLAGGNEQFF.

The V gene is TRBV5-8, the J gene TRBJ1-1; D possibly corresponds to TRBD1 (5 bases). The CDR3 is 13 amino acids. Germline V gene sequence: CDR1 SGHTS, CDR2 YDEGEE. The V end lost 4 bases, the J end lost 4 bases, and 11 bases lay between the germline ends. CDR3 nucleotide sequence: TGTGCCAGCAGCCCATGGGGGGGCACTGAAGCTTTCTTT. Encoded protein: CASSPWGGTEAFF.